These 15 T cell receptor beta chains were sequenced from one sample in a study of CXCR3-negative and CXCR3-positive naive CD8 T cells. The authors made the TRB cDNA libraries by 5' RACE using UMI labels. TCRdb reprocessed the 5' RACE reads, keeping one entry per CDR3 protein, no DNA. Recorded for this sample: about 82,000 distinct CDR3 sequences. Sequencing was performed on naive CXCR3- CD8+ T cells from blood. Subset described: CD45RO-CCR7+CD27+CD95- naive CD8+ T cells lacking CXCR3 (TNR3-). The receptors originated from a human donor in good health. Some clones in this sample may be carry-over from other donors' samples.

The chain links TRBV5-5 to TRBJ2-2; TCRdb indicates TRBD2, and absent DNA this call remains unverified. CDR1 is SGHKS, CDR2 YYEKEE, per germline (reference sequence). This CDR3 is built from 16 residues. This CDR3 is CASSLFEVVNTGELFF.

CDR3 residues: CASSPTPAGGIPSTDTQYF. The chain employs TRBV7-6 and TRBJ2-3; TCRdb returns TRBD2, unconfirmable since there is no DNA. The CDR3 runs 19 residues. The V gene's germline CDR1 is SGHVS and CDR2 FNYEAQ.

The chain couples TRBV29-1 to TRBJ2-2; the D call of TRBD1 rests on TCRdb alone, since no DNA is present to check it. The CDR3 sequence is 13 residues long. Germline V gene lookup returns CDR1 SQVTM and CDR2 ANQGSEA. The CDR3 sequence: CSVDIRVSGELFF.

The genes are TRBV15 and TRBJ2-3. This CDR3 is built from 16 residues. Germline V gene lookup returns CDR1 LNHNV and CDR2 YYDKDF (reference sequence). The CDR3 loop reads CATSRDQSASTDTRYF. Using reference TRBV15 and TRBJ2-3 for the parts outside the CDR3, the full variable domain is DAMVIQNPRYQVTQFGKPVTLSCSQTLNHNVMYWYQQKSSQAPKLLFHYYDKDFNNEADTPDNFQSRRPNTSFCFLDIRSPGLGDTAMYLCATSRDQSASTDTRYFGPGTRLTVL.

CDR3 in amino acids: CSAPGGNEQFF. The genes are TRBV29-1 and TRBJ2-1; with no DNA, the TCRdb D assignment of TRBD1 cannot be verified. The CDR3 runs 11 residues. Germline V gene sequence: CDR1 SQVTM, CDR2 ANQGSEA.

The genes are TRBV20-1 and TRBJ2-1; TCRdb proposes TRBD2, but this gene call is untestable without DNA. Germline lookup yields CDR1 DFQATT and CDR2 SNEGSKA (reference sequence). This CDR3 has 14 residues. The CDR3 sequence is CSARRAGAHNEQFF.

The chain carries TRBV20-1 and TRBJ1-2; TCRdb gives TRBD1 as the D gene, but with no DNA this cannot be confirmed. The CDR3 runs to 13 residues. CDR1 DFQATT and CDR2 SNEGSKA come from the germline V gene (reference sequence). The CDR3 reads CSAQDTDRGGYTF.

The J gene is TRBJ1-1, the V gene TRBV11-3; TCRdb picks TRBD1, but there is no DNA to check that call. Germline CDR1 reads SGHNT; CDR2 reads YENEEA. The CDR3 runs 13 residues. This chain's CDR3 is CASSLDGGSEAFF. The full variable domain, its missing parts supplied by reference TRBV11-3 and TRBJ1-1, is EAGVVQSPRYKIIEKKQPVAFWCNPISGHNTLYWYLQNLGQGPELLIRYENEEAVDDSQLPKDRFSAERLKGVDSTLKIQPAELGDSAVYLCASSLDGGSEAFFGQGTRLTVV.

The chain combines TRBV12-3 or TRBV12-4 with TRBJ2-3; TCRdb selects TRBD1, and the lack of DNA leaves this call unchecked. The CDR3 runs 14 residues. Here the CDR3 reads CASSLGQRTDTQYF.

The J gene is TRBJ1-2, the V gene TRBV6-6. Germline CDR1 reads MNHNY; CDR2 reads SVGAGI (reference sequence). The CDR3 sequence is 11 residues long. CDR3 residues: CASSQSGGYTF.

The chain employs TRBV10-3 and TRBJ1-2; absent DNA, TCRdb's TRBD1 call cannot be checked. The CDR3 sequence is 15 residues long. From germline, CDR1 is ENHRY and CDR2 SYGVKD. CDR3 amino acids: CAISESRQRRDGYTF.

The rearrangement links TRBV10-3 to TRBJ2-7; TCRdb calls TRBD2, which cannot be checked without DNA. Germline V gene data show CDR1 as ENHRY and CDR2 as SYGVKD. This CDR3 is built from 18 residues. CDR3 residues: CAISESMVAGSSDYEQYF.

The chain combines TRBV9 with TRBJ2-1. The CDR3 is 15 amino acids. Germline V gene lookup returns CDR1 SGDLS and CDR2 YYNGEE. The CDR3 region is CASSDTGGFYNEQFF.

J is TRBJ1-1 and V is TRBV4-1. The germline V gene encodes CDR1 MGHRA and CDR2 YSYEKL. CDR3 length equals 13 residues. The CDR3 reads CASSQDVDTEAFF.

The CDR3 loop reads CSSSAGEANEQFF. The genes are TRBV29-1 and TRBJ2-1; TCRdb picks TRBD2, but there is no DNA to check that call. This CDR3 comprises 13 residues. Germline-derived CDR1 and CDR2 are SQVTM and ANQGSEA.